This entry features one TCR beta chain sequence. Its antigen is unidentified. The data were obtained in a study of T cell repertoires in cytomegalovirus infection. Study-level information: TCR beta signatures that were public indicated CMV infection and matching HLA type.

MiXCR was run by TCRdb on the reads, yielding one entry per CDR3 protein. The data hold around 550,000 distinct CDR3 sequences, with about 26% observed a single time. The study, taken as a whole, reports: Ex vivo responses were dominated by HLA-C-restricted CMV-specific TCR beta clonotypes.

This clonotype was sampled from a human donor in good health (CMV status not recorded). Some clones in this sample may be carry-over from other donors' samples. Sample: PBMCs.

The CDR3: CASSPSRGARGNYGYTF. CDR3 sequence (DNA): TGTGCCAGCAGCCCCAGTCGTGGCGCGAGGGGGAACTATGGCTACACCTTC. This chain uses TRBV7-9 with TRBJ1-2; the D gene is possibly TRBD1 (6 bases). Germline loops: CDR1 SEHNR, CDR2 FQNEAQ (reference sequence). The CDR3 runs 17 residues. Trimming removed 5 bases from V and 2 bases from J, with 21 bases in between. Full variable domain (rest looked up from reference TRBV7-9 and TRBJ1-2): DTGVSQNPRHKITKRGQNVTFRCDPISEHNRLYWYRQTLGQGPEFLTYFQNEAQLEKSRLLSDRFSAERPKGSFSTLEIQRTEQGDSAMYLCASSPSRGARGNYGYTFGSGTRLTVV.